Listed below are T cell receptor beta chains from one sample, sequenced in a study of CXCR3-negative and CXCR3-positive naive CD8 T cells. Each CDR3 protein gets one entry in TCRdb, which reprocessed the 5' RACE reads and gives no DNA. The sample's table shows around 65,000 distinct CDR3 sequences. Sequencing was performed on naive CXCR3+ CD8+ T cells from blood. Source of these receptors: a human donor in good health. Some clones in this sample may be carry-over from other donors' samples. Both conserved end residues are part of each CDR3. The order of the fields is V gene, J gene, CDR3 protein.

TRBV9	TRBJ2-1	CASSDEGVPSREQFF
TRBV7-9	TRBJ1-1	CASSQPQGHTEAFF
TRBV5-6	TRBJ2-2	CASTVRPDRVSNTGELFF
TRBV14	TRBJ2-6	CASSPLGGVAGANVLTF
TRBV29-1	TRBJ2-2	CSVEEASGRESTGELFF
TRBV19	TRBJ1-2	CASSIETWEQTANYGYTF
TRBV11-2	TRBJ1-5	CASSLVDSHQPQHF
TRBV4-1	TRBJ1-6	CASGQGLGMNSPLHF
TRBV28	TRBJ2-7	CASSFFTGNSYEQYF
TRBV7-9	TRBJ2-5	CASSLGITQYF
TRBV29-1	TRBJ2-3	CSVDGTGEGDTQYF
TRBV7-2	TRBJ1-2	CASSFGGDGYTF
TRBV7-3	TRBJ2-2	CASSPRQGADTGELFF
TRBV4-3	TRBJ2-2	CASSQDAGNGAGELFF
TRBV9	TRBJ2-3	CASSQTGVSTDTQYF
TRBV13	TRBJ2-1	CASSGSVTPQYNEQFF
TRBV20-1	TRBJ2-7	CSARVAASYEQYF
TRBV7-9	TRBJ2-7	CASSPPILAGFYEQYF
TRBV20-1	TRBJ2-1	CSARGEETAYNEQFF
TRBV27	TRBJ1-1	CARSPPTGITEAFF
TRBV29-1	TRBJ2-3	CSVEWQQLAGYTDTQYF
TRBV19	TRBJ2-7	CASRIGQGGSYEQYF
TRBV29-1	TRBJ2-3	CSVELTGSGFPDTQYF
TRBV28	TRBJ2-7	CASRGSGTYEQYF
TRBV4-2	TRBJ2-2	CASSQPNTGELFF
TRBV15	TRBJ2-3	CATSRQGATDTQYF
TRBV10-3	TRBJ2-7	CAISESSSGHEQYF
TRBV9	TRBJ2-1	CASSTDLDRAYYNEQFF
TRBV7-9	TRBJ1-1	CASSSDRVYTEAFF
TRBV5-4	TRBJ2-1	CASSPSQASNEQFF
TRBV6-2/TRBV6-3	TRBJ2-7	CASSYAGQGYEQYF
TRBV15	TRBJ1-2	CATSLDKTGVYGYTF
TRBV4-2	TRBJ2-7	CASSHRLGNYEQYF
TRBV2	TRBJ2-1	CASSEGSSGSEQFF
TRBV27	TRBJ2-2	CASSLSGNGELFF
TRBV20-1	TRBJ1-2	CSASGLTNYGYTF
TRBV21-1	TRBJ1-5	CASSKAAGTLRSNQPQHF
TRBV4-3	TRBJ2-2	CASSQDHRGDTGELFF
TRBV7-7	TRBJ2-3	CASSLGSADTQYF
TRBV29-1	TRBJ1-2	CSVLRGQGYTF
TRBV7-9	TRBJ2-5	CASSFVSDQETQYF
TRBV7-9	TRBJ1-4	CASSNLQTGGGDEKLFF
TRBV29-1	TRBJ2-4	CSVEQGEGNIQYF
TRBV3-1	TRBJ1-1	CASSQELGGRAGNTEAFF
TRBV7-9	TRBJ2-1	CASSVGALLAGYSEQFF
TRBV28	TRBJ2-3	CASKPPGTHTQYF
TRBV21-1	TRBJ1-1	CASSKEVWTPLLNTEAFF
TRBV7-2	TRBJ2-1	CASSLGGVNEQFF
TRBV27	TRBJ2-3	CASNAGTYHIDTQYF